What follows are 18 T cell receptor beta chains derived from one specimen sequenced in a study of regulatory dendritic cells for organ transplantation. Antigen specificity for these receptors is unknown. Data came from immunoSEQ multiplex PCR; TCRdb stores just in-frame clones and leaves some out. Among around 19,000 clones, around 85% were seen once, and the ten largest hold just under 0.7%. Allogeneic regulatory or mature dendritic cells were co-cultured for roughly five days with CFSE-labeled sorted T cells at 1:10. The sample was naive CD4+ T cells from blood cultured with regulatory dendritic cells. The subset is: CD45RA+ naive T cells. The receptors stem from a human donor in good health.

V gene TRBV6-5 combines with J gene TRBJ2-7, with D tentatively TRBD1 (6 bases). Germline loops: CDR1 MNHEY, CDR2 SVGAGI. The CDR3 is 14 residues long. V dropped 4 bases and J dropped 3 bases, with 13 bases sitting between them. The CDR3 DNA sequence: TGTGCCAGCAGTTTTGTTGACAGGTACTACGAGCAGTACTTC. Translation gives CASSFVDRYYEQYF.

The chain is built from TRBV6-6 and TRBJ2-7; D gene uncertain. The germline gives CDR1 MNHNY, CDR2 SVGAGI (reference sequence). The V and J ends lost 8 bases and 6 bases respectively, with 14 bases between them. This CDR3 is built from 12 residues. In DNA form, the CDR3 reads TGTGCCAGCCGAATCGAAACGGGCGAGCAGTACTTC. The encoded protein is CASRIETGEQYF.

V usage is TRBV9 and J usage is TRBJ1-6; D is possibly TRBD1 (5 bases). CDR3 length: 16 residues. CDR1 and CDR2 (germline): SGDLS, YYNGEE. The ends were cut back, 0 bases at V and 0 bases at J, with 7 bases in the middle. Here the CDR3 DNA reads TGTGCCAGCAGCGTAGGACAGAGCTCCTATAATTCACCCCTCCACTTT. Amino acids: CASSVGQSSYNSPLHF.

The CDR3 reads CASSPEAGPEAFF. The CDR3 DNA reads TGTGCCAGCAGCCCAGAGGCGGGACCTGAAGCTTTCTTT. V and J are TRBV7-9 and TRBJ1-1; TRBD1 might be the D (5 bases). Trimming removed 5 bases from V and 6 bases from J, with 13 bases in between. Looked up from germline, CDR1 is SEHNR and CDR2 is FQNEAQ (reference sequence). This CDR3 region has 13 residues.

This clone appeared once. The V call is TRBV5-6, the J call TRBJ2-3; D not resolved. Trimming cost V 5 bases and J 2 bases, with 15 bases left between them. This CDR3 spans 15 amino acids. Germline lookup yields CDR1 SGHDT and CDR2 YYEEEE. CDR3 sequence: CASSAPQTFTDTQYF. For the CDR3, the DNA is TGTGCCAGCAGTGCACCCCAGACTTTCACAGATACGCAGTATTTT.

This chain uses TRBV28 with TRBJ1-5; possible D gene TRBD1, 6 bases. V gave up 8 bases and J gave up 2 bases, with 16 bases separating them. The V gene's germline CDR1 is MDHEN and CDR2 SYDVKM. This CDR3 spans 15 amino acids. The CDR3 nucleotides read TGTGCCAGCGGGGAACAGGGCTCGGGCAATCAGCCCCAGCATTTT. It yields the protein CASGEQGSGNQPQHF.

This clone was recorded a few times. V is TRBV28 and J is TRBJ1-2; TRBD1 aligns across 8 bases. This CDR3 has 13 residues. With 6 bases clipped from V and 4 bases from J, the junction kept 4 bases outside the gene matches. Germline V gene lookup returns CDR1 MDHEN and CDR2 SYDVKM. The CDR3 bases are TGTGCCAGCAGGAAAACAGGGGGCTATGGCTACACCTTC. Its protein product is CASRKTGGYGYTF.

The chain carries TRBV9 and TRBJ2-1, with D possibly matching TRBD2 (6 bases). The germline V and J ends were trimmed by 3 bases and 2 bases, with 12 bases remaining between them. Germline V gene sequence: CDR1 SGDLS, CDR2 YYNGEE. This CDR3 region has 15 residues. The CDR3 here is CASSADGSTYNEQFF. DNA of the CDR3: TGTGCCAGCAGCGCAGACGGGAGTACCTACAATGAGCAGTTCTTC.

The J gene is TRBJ2-6, the V gene TRBV25-1, with no clear D. Trimming removed 0 bases from V and 2 bases from J, with 11 bases in between. The CDR3 contains 17 residues. CDR1 and CDR2 from the germline V gene are MGHDK and SYGVNS. In DNA, the CDR3 is TGTGCCAGCAGTGAATATGGTATTAACCCTGGGGCCAACGTCCTGACTTTC. Its translation is CASSEYGINPGANVLTF.

This chain uses TRBV9 with TRBJ2-5; D is unresolved. Germline-derived CDR1 and CDR2 are SGDLS and YYNGEE. V was shortened by 0 bases and J by 5 bases, with 17 bases between the two germline ends. The CDR3 covers 16 residues. The DNA of the CDR3 is TGTGCCAGCAGCGTAGCTCAAGATTTGATAGGGGAGACCCAGTACTTC. This encodes CASSVAQDLIGETQYF.

The chain carries TRBV5-4 and TRBJ2-7, with 7 bases aligning to TRBD1. The CDR3 sequence is 14 residues long. Germline V gives CDR1 SGHNT, CDR2 YYREEE (reference sequence). The ends lost 4 bases at V and 2 bases at J; junction bases unmatched: 6. The CDR3 nucleotides read TGTGCCAGCAGCCCCCGGACAGGTACCTACGAGCAGTACTTC. This gives the protein CASSPRTGTYEQYF.

CDR3 loop: CASSVGSSGNTIYF. The DNA for the CDR3 is TGTGCCAGCAGCGTAGGGAGCTCTGGAAACACCATATATTTT. The chain is built from TRBV9 and TRBJ1-3, with D unresolved. CDR3 length equals 14 residues. CDR1 is SGDLS, CDR2 YYNGEE, per germline. Trimming removed 0 bases at V and 0 bases at J, with 4 bases between.

A single count supports this clone. The rearrangement links TRBV5-5 to TRBJ2-4, with 9 bases aligning to TRBD1. Germline CDR1 SGHKS, CDR2 YYEKEE (reference sequence). The CDR3 consists of 14 residues. V lost 0 bases, J lost 11 bases, and 6 bases stayed unmatched. The CDR3 reads CASSLVRGQGFQYF. CDR3 bases: TGTGCCAGCAGCTTGGTCCGGGGACAGGGTTTTCAGTACTTC.

This clone has only a few counts. The gene calls are TRBV7-9 and TRBJ1-2; D gene unclear. V dropped 5 bases and J dropped 4 bases, with 14 bases sitting between them. From germline, CDR1 is SEHNR and CDR2 FQNEAQ (reference sequence). CDR3 size: 14 residues. The CDR3 DNA follows: TGTGCCAGCAGCGGAGTGGGCGGAACCTATGGCTACACCTTC. Translated: CASSGVGGTYGYTF.

J is TRBJ2-3 and V is TRBV23-1; TRBD1 aligns across 8 bases. TRBV23-1 qualifies as an ORF whose function is uncertain. The CDR3 is 22 amino acids. V gave up 0 bases and J gave up 1 base; unmatched junction bases: 21. CDR3 sequence (DNA): TGCGCCAGCAGTCAATCTTGGACAGGGAGCGTGAGCCCTGTAGGGGGCACAGATACGCAGTATTTT. Protein: CASSQSWTGSVSPVGGTDTQYF.

The CDR3: CASSPHARRTSGDADTQYF. CDR3 coding DNA: TGTGCCAGCAGCCCACACGCACGTAGGACTAGCGGGGACGCAGATACGCAGTATTTT. The rearrangement links TRBV11-2 to TRBJ2-3; 12 nucleotides agree with TRBD2. This CDR3 has 19 amino acids. V lost 5 bases and J lost 4; bases outside the gene matches: 16. The germline CDR1 and CDR2 sequences are SGHAT and FQNNGV. Using reference TRBV11-2 and TRBJ2-3 for the parts outside the CDR3, the full variable domain is EAGVAQSPRYKIIEKRQSVAFWCNPISGHATLYWYQQILGQGPKLLIQFQNNGVVDDSQLPKDRFSAERLKGVDSTLKIQPAKLEDSAVYLCASSPHARRTSGDADTQYFGPGTRLTVL.

The gene calls are TRBV11-2 and TRBJ1-2; D is ambiguous. Deletions cut 2 bases from V and 3 bases from J, with 13 bases between. The V gene's germline CDR1 is SGHAT and CDR2 FQNNGV. The length of the CDR3 is 15 residues. The CDR3 region has the DNA TGTGCCAGCAGCTTACGGACCGCCGGGGACTATGGCTACACCTTC. Its translation is CASSLRTAGDYGYTF.

The chain couples TRBV7-2 to TRBJ1-5, with unresolved D. The CDR3 covers 14 residues. V was trimmed by 1 base and J by 5 bases, leaving 9 bases between them. CDR1 is SGHTA, CDR2 FQGNSA, per germline. The CDR3 region has the DNA TGTGCCAGCAGCTTAGTTAGCGGGGATCAGCCCCAGCATTTT. Encoded protein: CASSLVSGDQPQHF.